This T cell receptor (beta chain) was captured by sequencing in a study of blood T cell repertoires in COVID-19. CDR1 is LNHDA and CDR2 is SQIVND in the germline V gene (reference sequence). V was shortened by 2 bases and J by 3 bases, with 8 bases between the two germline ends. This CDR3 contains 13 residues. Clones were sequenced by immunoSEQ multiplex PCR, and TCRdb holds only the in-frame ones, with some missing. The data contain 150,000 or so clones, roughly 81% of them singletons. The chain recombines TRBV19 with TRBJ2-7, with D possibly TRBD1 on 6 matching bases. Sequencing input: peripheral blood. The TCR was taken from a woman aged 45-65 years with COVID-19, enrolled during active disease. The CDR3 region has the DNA TGTGCCAGTAGTATATCCAGGGGCTACGAGCAGTACTTC. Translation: CASSISRGYEQYF.